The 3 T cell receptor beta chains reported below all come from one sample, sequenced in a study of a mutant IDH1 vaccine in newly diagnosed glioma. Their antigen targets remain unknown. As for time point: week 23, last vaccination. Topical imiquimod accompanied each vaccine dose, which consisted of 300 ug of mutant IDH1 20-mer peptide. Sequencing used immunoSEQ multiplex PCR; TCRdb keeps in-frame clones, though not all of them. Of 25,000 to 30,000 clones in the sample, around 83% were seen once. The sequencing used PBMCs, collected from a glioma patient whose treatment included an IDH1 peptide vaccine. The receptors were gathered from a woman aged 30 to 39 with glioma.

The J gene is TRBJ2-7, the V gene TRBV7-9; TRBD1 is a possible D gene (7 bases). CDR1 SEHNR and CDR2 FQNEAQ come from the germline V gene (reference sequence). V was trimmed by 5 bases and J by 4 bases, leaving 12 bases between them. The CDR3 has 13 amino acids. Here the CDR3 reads CASSPGGRYEQYF. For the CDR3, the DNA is TGTGCCAGCAGCCCAGGGGGGCGGTACGAGCAGTACTTC.

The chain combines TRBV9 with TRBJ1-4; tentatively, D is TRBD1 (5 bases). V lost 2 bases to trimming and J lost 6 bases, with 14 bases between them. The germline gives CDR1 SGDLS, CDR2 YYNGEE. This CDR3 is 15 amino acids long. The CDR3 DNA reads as TGTGCCAGCAGCGTCGGGGCCGCCACCGATGAAAAACTGTTTTTT. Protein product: CASSVGAATDEKLFF.

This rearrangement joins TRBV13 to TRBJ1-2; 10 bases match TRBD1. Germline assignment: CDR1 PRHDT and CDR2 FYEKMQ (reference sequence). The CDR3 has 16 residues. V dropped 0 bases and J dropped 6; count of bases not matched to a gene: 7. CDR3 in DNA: TGTGCCAGCAGCTTAGGCGGGGGGACAGGGGTCCATGGCTACACCTTC. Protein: CASSLGGGTGVHGYTF.